The T cell receptor (beta chain) under discussion was sequenced for a study of blood T cell repertoires in COVID-19. For the study at large: In each case, the material was cDNA or gDNA derived from T cells, B-cell-depleted T cells, or PBMCs.

The assay was immunoSEQ multiplex PCR, and TCRdb's table has in-frame clones only and misses some. The sample carries 95,000 to 100,000 clones, around 80% recorded once. The length of the CDR3 is 16 residues. Germline CDR1 is ENHRY and CDR2 is SYGVKD. V lost 2 bases, J lost 10 bases, and 11 bases stayed unmatched. The clonotype comes from a human donor in a cohort sampled during active COVID-19. The V and J genes are TRBV10-3 and TRBJ2-1; 10 positions agree with TRBD2. The specimen sequenced was peripheral blood. For the CDR3, the DNA is TGTGCCATCAGTGAGAGCACTAGCGGGGCCGGTGGGGAGCAGTTCTTC. It specifies CAISESTSGAGGEQFF.